What follows are 31 T cell receptor beta chains derived from one specimen sequenced in a study of CXCR3-negative and CXCR3-positive naive CD8 T cells. The method, 5' RACE with UMI labels, was used to prepare the TRB cDNA libraries. TCRdb re-analyzed the 5' RACE reads; it lists each CDR3 protein once, without DNA. This table lists some 40,000 distinct CDR3 sequences. Sequencing was done on a sample of memory CD8+ T cells from blood. All receptors come from a human donor in good health. Some clones in this sample may be carry-over from other donors' samples.

This chain links TRBV20-1 with TRBJ2-3; TCRdb lists TRBD2, though no DNA is available to test this call. The CDR3 loop spans 16 amino acids. Germline V CDR1 and CDR2: DFQATT, SNEGSKA (reference sequence). This chain's CDR3 is CSARDGLAGDTVTQYF.

The chain uses TRBV6-6 and TRBJ2-7; TCRdb outputs TRBD2, but without DNA this stays unchecked. CDR1 is MNHNY, CDR2 SVGAGI, per germline (reference sequence). The CDR3 spans 17 residues. CDR3 residues: CASSYSTSGPSSYEQYF.

The chain recombines TRBV7-8 with TRBJ2-2; TCRdb designates TRBD1, a call that cannot be tested without DNA. Germline CDR1 and CDR2: SGHVS and FQNEAQ. CDR3 length: 18 residues. The CDR3 reads CASPQENRQLAGTGELFF. The complete variable domain, with remaining parts taken from reference TRBV7-8 and TRBJ2-2, reads GAGVSQSPRYKVAKRGQDVALRCDPISGHVSLFWYQQALGQGPEFLTYFQNEAQLDKSGLPSDRFFAERPEGSVSTLKIQRTQQEDSAVYLCASPQENRQLAGTGELFFGEGSRLTVL.

V gene TRBV7-6 combines with J gene TRBJ2-7; TCRdb's D gene call, TRBD1, goes unchecked for lack of DNA. The CDR3 loop spans 14 amino acids. Germline CDR1 and CDR2: SGHVS and FNYEAQ. CDR3 sequence: CASSYRDRGDEQYF.

This rearrangement joins TRBV7-8 to TRBJ2-2; TCRdb's assignment of TRBD1 cannot be checked, as there is no DNA. Per the germline V gene, CDR1 is SGHVS and CDR2 is FQNEAQ. CDR3 size: 14 residues. The CDR3 here is CASTGPWNTGELFF.

This rearrangement joins TRBV15 to TRBJ2-2; TCRdb's assignment of TRBD1 cannot be checked, as there is no DNA. This CDR3 contains 14 residues. Germline CDR1 and CDR2: LNHNV and YYDKDF (reference sequence). CDR3 region: CATSIDRGPGELFF.

The J gene is TRBJ2-1, the V gene TRBV29-1; as DNA is missing, the TRBD1 call by TCRdb cannot be tested. Germline values: CDR1 SQVTM, CDR2 ANQGSEA. The CDR3 extends over 18 amino acids. The CDR3 here is CSVTGGDSSGGSYNEQFF.

The gene calls are TRBV20-1 and TRBJ2-3; TCRdb gives TRBD1 as the D gene, but with no DNA this cannot be confirmed. Germline lookup yields CDR1 DFQATT and CDR2 SNEGSKA (reference sequence). The CDR3 has 15 amino acids. CDR3 amino acids: CSARDRGGGADTQYF.

The rearrangement joins TRBV29-1 to TRBJ2-5; TCRdb lists TRBD2, though no DNA is available to test this call. From germline, CDR1 is SQVTM and CDR2 ANQGSEA. The CDR3 runs to 15 residues. This CDR3 is CSVDFLAGGRETQYF.

The chain employs TRBV12-3 or TRBV12-4 and TRBJ2-3; TCRdb lists TRBD1, though no DNA is available to test this call. This CDR3 spans 16 amino acids. The CDR3 spells CASKEEQGPSTDTQYF.

CDR3 residues: CASSPVRGVSYEQYF. The V call is TRBV6-5, the J call TRBJ2-7; TCRdb selects TRBD1, and the lack of DNA leaves this call unchecked. Germline V gives CDR1 MNHEY, CDR2 SVGAGI. CDR3 length equals 15 residues.

This chain uses TRBV29-1 with TRBJ1-4. Germline CDR1 reads SQVTM; CDR2 reads ANQGSEA. The CDR3 extends over 14 amino acids. This chain's CDR3 is CSVRGSVLGEKLFF.

In terms of frequency, this clonotype is medium-sized. The chain combines TRBV25-1 with TRBJ1-1; the D call of TRBD1 rests on TCRdb alone, since no DNA is present to check it. CDR1 and CDR2 from the germline V gene are MGHDK and SYGVNS. CDR3 length: 14 residues. Here the CDR3 reads CASSENRGRTEAFF.

V is TRBV20-1 and J is TRBJ2-7; TCRdb outputs TRBD1, but without DNA this stays unchecked. Germline lookup yields CDR1 DFQATT and CDR2 SNEGSKA (reference sequence). The CDR3 loop spans 14 amino acids. CDR3 sequence reads: CSASDSTGVYEQYF.

The J gene is TRBJ2-1, the V gene TRBV20-1; TCRdb selects TRBD1, and the lack of DNA leaves this call unchecked. Germline V gene data show CDR1 as DFQATT and CDR2 as SNEGSKA (reference sequence). The CDR3 is 14 residues long. CDR3: CSAPSSDSYNEQFF.

The gene calls are TRBV5-1 and TRBJ2-7. The length of the CDR3 is 12 residues. The germline V gene encodes CDR1 SGHRS and CDR2 YFSETQ. The CDR3 region is CASSLEGSEQYF.

The CDR3 here is CSARVAREYEQYF. The chain combines TRBV20-1 with TRBJ2-7. Germline V gene sequence: CDR1 DFQATT, CDR2 SNEGSKA (reference sequence). The CDR3 contains 13 residues.

The chain combines TRBV14 with TRBJ2-5; the D call from TCRdb, TRBD1, cannot be confirmed without DNA. The V gene's germline CDR1 is SGHDN and CDR2 FVKESK. The CDR3 spans 14 residues. The CDR3 reads CASSQGGAWETQYF.

The chain carries TRBV7-9 and TRBJ2-5; checking the TCRdb D call of TRBD2 is not possible without DNA. CDR3 length: 16 residues. Germline V gives CDR1 SEHNR, CDR2 FQNEAQ (reference sequence). CDR3 sequence: CASSRTSGGSQETQYF.

The CDR3: CATSDSLGDRGDQETQYF. The chain combines TRBV24-1 with TRBJ2-5; checking the TCRdb D call of TRBD1 is not possible without DNA. The CDR3 runs 18 residues. Per the germline V gene, CDR1 is KGHDR and CDR2 is SFDVKD.

The chain uses TRBV29-1 and TRBJ2-5; no DNA is available, so the TRBD1 call from TCRdb remains unchecked. Per the germline V gene, CDR1 is SQVTM and CDR2 is ANQGSEA. The CDR3 is 16 residues long. The chain's CDR3 is CSVEGLLQGLQETQYF.

The genes are TRBV28 and TRBJ1-1; the TCRdb call, TRBD1, lacks DNA for checking. The CDR3 runs to 15 residues. CDR1 is MDHEN, CDR2 SYDVKM, per germline. CDR3: CASSLAGQPNTEAFF.

The chain links TRBV2 to TRBJ1-1; TCRdb lists TRBD1, though no DNA is available to test this call. CDR3 length equals 12 residues. Germline CDR1 and CDR2: SNHLY and FYNNEI. CDR3 loop: CASTPGITEAFF.

The V gene is TRBV6-2 or TRBV6-3, the J gene TRBJ2-5; TCRdb designates TRBD1, a call that cannot be tested without DNA. The CDR3 length is 18 residues. CDR1 is MNHEY and CDR2 is SVGEGT in the germline V gene. The CDR3 loop reads CASSYASILSGYQETQYF.

The chain combines TRBV6-2 or TRBV6-3 with TRBJ1-5. This CDR3 contains 13 residues. Germline V gene lookup returns CDR1 MNHEY and CDR2 SVGEGT. CDR3 in amino acids: CASRGYSNQPQHF.

The V gene is TRBV15, the J gene TRBJ2-7; TCRdb lists TRBD1, though no DNA is available to test this call. CDR3 length: 14 amino acids. In germline, CDR1 is LNHNV, CDR2 YYDKDF (reference sequence). CDR3 protein: CATSRERDGYEQYF.

The chain couples TRBV29-1 to TRBJ2-2; TCRdb reports TRBD2, a call that lacks DNA to check it against. In germline, CDR1 is SQVTM, CDR2 ANQGSEA. The CDR3 runs 12 residues. CDR3: CSGMGDTGELFF.

V is TRBV4-3 and J is TRBJ1-2; no DNA is available, so the TRBD1 call from TCRdb remains unchecked. The CDR3 covers 15 residues. Germline CDR1 is LGHNA and CDR2 is YSLEER. The CDR3 is CASSQDSASGDGYTF.

This chain joins TRBV20-1 and TRBJ1-3; TCRdb proposes TRBD1, but this gene call is untestable without DNA. The CDR3 has 14 residues. CDR1 is DFQATT, CDR2 SNEGSKA, per germline (reference sequence). The CDR3 loop is CSASERDVWDTIYF.

The chain carries TRBV10-3 and TRBJ1-5; checking the TCRdb D call of TRBD1 is not possible without DNA. The CDR3 is 15 residues long. CDR1 is ENHRY, CDR2 SYGVKD, per germline. CDR3 region: CAISGSRGLGQPQHF.

This sequence joins TRBV20-1 and TRBJ1-2; without DNA, the TCRdb call of TRBD1 cannot be checked. The germline CDR1 and CDR2 sequences are DFQATT and SNEGSKA (reference sequence). The CDR3 is 15 amino acids. CDR3 loop: CSARELGQDNYGYTF.